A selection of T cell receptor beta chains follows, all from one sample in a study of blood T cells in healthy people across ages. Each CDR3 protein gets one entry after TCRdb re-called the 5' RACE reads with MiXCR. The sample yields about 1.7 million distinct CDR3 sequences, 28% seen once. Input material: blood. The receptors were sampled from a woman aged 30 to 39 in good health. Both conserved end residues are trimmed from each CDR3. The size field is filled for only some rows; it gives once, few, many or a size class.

CDR3 protein: SVGGGASDTEAF; V gene: TRBV29-1; J gene: TRBJ1-1; clone size: .
CDR3 protein: ASRQGNAYEQY; V gene: TRBV12-3/TRBV12-4; J gene: TRBJ2-7; clone size: many
CDR3 protein: ASSARVGNTEAF; V gene: TRBV5-5; J gene: TRBJ1-1; clone size: .
CDR3 protein: ASSLELAVDNEQF; V gene: TRBV27; J gene: TRBJ2-1; clone size: few
CDR3 protein: ASSQAGGGVQH; V gene: TRBV4-3; J gene: TRBJ1-5; clone size: .
CDR3 protein: ASKYGGHGYT; V gene: TRBV12-3/TRBV12-4; J gene: TRBJ1-2; clone size: .
CDR3 protein: ASSENRRSSTDTQY; V gene: TRBV7-3; J gene: TRBJ2-3; clone size: few
CDR3 protein: ASKRAANQPQH; V gene: TRBV2; J gene: TRBJ1-5; clone size: few
CDR3 protein: ASSGRDRGRETQY; V gene: TRBV12-3/TRBV12-4; J gene: TRBJ2-5; clone size: few
CDR3 protein: ASSLIQGAEAF; V gene: TRBV11-2; J gene: TRBJ1-1; clone size: few
CDR3 protein: ATSRGRMNTEAF; V gene: TRBV5-6; J gene: TRBJ1-1; clone size: few
CDR3 protein: ASSLAGGDHEQY; V gene: TRBV7-9; J gene: .; clone size: .
CDR3 protein: ASSRTGPRETQY; V gene: TRBV12-3/TRBV12-4; J gene: TRBJ2-5; clone size: many
CDR3 protein: ASSPPGRATYEQY; V gene: TRBV6-5; J gene: TRBJ2-7; clone size: .
CDR3 protein: ASSSPTAGGREQY; V gene: TRBV28; J gene: TRBJ2-7; clone size: few
CDR3 protein: AISDPGGGFQETQY; V gene: TRBV10-3; J gene: .; clone size: .
CDR3 protein: ASTIKSLILGELF; V gene: TRBV11-2; J gene: TRBJ2-2; clone size: .
CDR3 protein: ASSYTGTVSYT; V gene: TRBV6-2/TRBV6-3; J gene: TRBJ1-2; clone size: few
CDR3 protein: ASNPGGTGINEQY; V gene: TRBV12-3/TRBV12-4; J gene: TRBJ2-7; clone size: many
CDR3 protein: ASSSGTSTDTQY; V gene: TRBV5-1; J gene: TRBJ2-3; clone size: many
CDR3 protein: AISDGLIQPQH; V gene: TRBV10-3; J gene: TRBJ1-5; clone size: few
CDR3 protein: SANNPQTGGETQY; V gene: TRBV20-1; J gene: TRBJ2-5; clone size: few
CDR3 protein: SVERVLAYEQY; V gene: TRBV29-1; J gene: TRBJ2-7; clone size: many
CDR3 protein: SAAGGTEAF; V gene: TRBV20-1; J gene: TRBJ1-1; clone size: .
CDR3 protein: AVLADGYT; V gene: TRBV21-1; J gene: TRBJ1-2; clone size: few
CDR3 protein: ASSPRGLAGPWFEQY; V gene: TRBV18; J gene: TRBJ2-7; clone size: many
CDR3 protein: ASSPPGQGFGSETQY; V gene: TRBV18; J gene: TRBJ2-5; clone size: .
CDR3 protein: SAIYIAGTGSYEQY; V gene: TRBV20-1; J gene: TRBJ2-7; clone size: many
CDR3 protein: ASSLTGLAGNNEQF; V gene: TRBV7-3; J gene: TRBJ2-1; clone size: .
CDR3 protein: ASSQELMNEQF; V gene: TRBV4-3; J gene: TRBJ2-1; clone size: .
CDR3 protein: ASSPLGFSDGVEQY; V gene: TRBV18; J gene: TRBJ2-7; clone size: .
CDR3 protein: ASSQAPAGGGTGELF; V gene: TRBV4-1; J gene: TRBJ2-2; clone size: .
CDR3 protein: SVLDRVNEQF; V gene: TRBV29-1; J gene: TRBJ2-1; clone size: .
CDR3 protein: ASSSPGGGWIQETQY; V gene: TRBV25-1; J gene: TRBJ2-5; clone size: .
CDR3 protein: ASRPQNSNNEQF; V gene: TRBV5-1; J gene: TRBJ2-1; clone size: few
CDR3 protein: ASSLRGSNNEQF; V gene: TRBV12-3/TRBV12-4; J gene: TRBJ2-1; clone size: .
CDR3 protein: ASSLDTTNYGYT; V gene: TRBV7-2; J gene: TRBJ1-2; clone size: many
CDR3 protein: SARAGQDYGYT; V gene: TRBV20-1; J gene: TRBJ1-2; clone size: many
CDR3 protein: ASRLQGLTYGCT; V gene: TRBV7-9; J gene: TRBJ1-2; clone size: .
CDR3 protein: ASSLASGSLVDEQY; V gene: TRBV5-1; J gene: TRBJ2-7; clone size: few
CDR3 protein: ASGPGGTDTQY; V gene: TRBV2; J gene: TRBJ2-3; clone size: medium-sized
CDR3 protein: ASSPGTQGNEQY; V gene: TRBV7-2; J gene: TRBJ2-7; clone size: .
CDR3 protein: ASSSGTTANYGYT; V gene: TRBV5-1; J gene: TRBJ1-2; clone size: many
CDR3 protein: ATSRTSGEQF; V gene: TRBV15; J gene: TRBJ2-1; clone size: .
CDR3 protein: SVHPGTGKETQY; V gene: TRBV29-1; J gene: TRBJ2-5; clone size: many
CDR3 protein: ASRAGAGPYEQY; V gene: TRBV11-1; J gene: TRBJ2-7; clone size: few
CDR3 protein: ASRTDNEQF; V gene: TRBV12-3/TRBV12-4; J gene: TRBJ2-1; clone size: many
CDR3 protein: ASRVQAATDTQY; V gene: TRBV5-1; J gene: TRBJ2-3; clone size: .
CDR3 protein: ASGDSLSGNTIY; V gene: TRBV5-1; J gene: TRBJ1-3; clone size: .
CDR3 protein: ASLRGGGGKNIQY; V gene: TRBV12-3/TRBV12-4; J gene: TRBJ2-4; clone size: many
CDR3 protein: IVEDWGVLRKTQY; V gene: TRBV29-1; J gene: TRBJ2-5; clone size: many
CDR3 protein: ASSPRGLAGGLNYEQY; V gene: TRBV28; J gene: TRBJ2-7; clone size: few
CDR3 protein: ASASRTSGNNEQF; V gene: TRBV5-1; J gene: TRBJ2-1; clone size: few
CDR3 protein: SARASQGQNTEAF; V gene: TRBV20-1; J gene: TRBJ1-1; clone size: .
CDR3 protein: ASSQRVWTTLQETQY; V gene: TRBV7-2; J gene: TRBJ2-5; clone size: .
CDR3 protein: ASSQSDRSNQPQH; V gene: TRBV3-1; J gene: TRBJ1-5; clone size: .
CDR3 protein: ASSPEVGTKNIQY; V gene: TRBV5-5; J gene: TRBJ2-4; clone size: many